The 3 T cell receptor beta chains below come from one sample, sequenced in a study of cytomegalovirus exposure and HLA in healthy donors. Assay: immunoSEQ multiplex PCR; the TCRdb copy retains only in-frame clones and omits some. The sample lists roughly 200,000 clones, 86% seen once, with about 7.2% in the top ten. Sample: PBMCs. These receptors were obtained from a man under 40 in good health and CMV-seropositive.

There are a few counts of this clone. The genes are TRBV7-3 and TRBJ1-2; no firm D call. This CDR3 is 15 amino acids long. The germline gives CDR1 SGHTA, CDR2 FQGTGA. V was cut by 1 base and J by 4 bases, with 13 bases left in between. In DNA, the CDR3 is TGTGCCAGCAGCTTAAGTCCGTTGCCCCTCTATGGCTACACCTTC. Its protein is CASSLSPLPLYGYTF.

The rearrangement joins TRBV19 to TRBJ2-2; unclear D gene. The CDR3 is 15 residues long. V lost 4 bases and J lost 3, with 12 bases in between. The V gene's germline CDR1 is LNHDA and CDR2 SQIVND (reference sequence). CDR3 sequence reads: CASSKGGRDTGELFF. CDR3 sequence (DNA): TGTGCCAGTAGTAAGGGCGGCAGAGACACCGGGGAGCTGTTTTTT. The entire variable domain, with the rest obtained from reference TRBV19 and TRBJ2-2, is as follows: DGGITQSPKYLFRKEGQNVTLSCEQNLNHDAMYWYRQDPGQGLRLIYYSQIVNDFQKGDIAEGYSVSREKKESFPLTVTSAQKNPTAFYLCASSKGGRDTGELFFGEGSRLTVL.

V and J are TRBV7-2 and TRBJ1-3, with D maybe TRBD1 (6 bases). Trimming removed 0 bases from V and 0 bases from J, with 12 bases in between. This CDR3 spans 17 amino acids. Germline CDR1 reads SGHTA; CDR2 reads FQGNSA. CDR3 region: CASSLAPGQFSGNTIYF. The CDR3 bases are TGTGCCAGCAGCTTAGCGCCGGGACAATTCTCTGGAAACACCATATATTTT.